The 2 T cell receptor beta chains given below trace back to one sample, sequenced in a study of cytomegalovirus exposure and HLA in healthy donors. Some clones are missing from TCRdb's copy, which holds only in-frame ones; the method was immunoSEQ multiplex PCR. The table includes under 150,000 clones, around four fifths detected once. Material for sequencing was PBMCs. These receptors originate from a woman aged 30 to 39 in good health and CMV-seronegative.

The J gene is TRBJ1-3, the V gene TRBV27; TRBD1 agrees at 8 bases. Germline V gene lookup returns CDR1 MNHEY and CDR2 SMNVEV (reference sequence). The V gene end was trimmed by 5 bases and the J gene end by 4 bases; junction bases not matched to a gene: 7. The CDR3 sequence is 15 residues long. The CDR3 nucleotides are TGTGCCAGCAGTCTCAGACAGGGGCTGGGAAACACCATATATTTT. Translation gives CASSLRQGLGNTIYF.

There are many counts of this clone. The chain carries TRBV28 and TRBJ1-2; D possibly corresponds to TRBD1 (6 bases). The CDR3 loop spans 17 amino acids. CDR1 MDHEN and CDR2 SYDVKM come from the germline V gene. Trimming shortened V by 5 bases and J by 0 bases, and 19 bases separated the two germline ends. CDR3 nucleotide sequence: TGTGCCAGCAGTCTCCCTACAGGGAAGTACGCTAACTATGGCTACACCTTC. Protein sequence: CASSLPTGKYANYGYTF.